This is a list of T cell receptor beta chains from one sample in a study of blood T cell repertoires in COVID-19. Profiled with immunoSEQ multiplex PCR; TCRdb holds only in-frame clones, not every one. The profile shows tens of thousands of clones, more than 80% of them singletons. Material for sequencing was peripheral blood. All receptors come from a man between 60 and 75 years old with acute or convalescent COVID-19. CDR3s include the opening cysteine and the closing phenylalanine or tryptophan. A D gene is named only where the DNA matches it firmly. Size values are once, few and many counts, or a class for expanded clones, and some rows have none.

size,D,V,J,CDR3,DNA
-,TRBD1,TRBV18,TRBJ1-2,CASSPTGDLYGYTF,TGTGCCAGCTCTCCGACAGGGGACCTCTATGGCTACACCTTC
-,-,TRBV9,TRBJ1-1,CASTPPGSAMNTEAFF,TGTGCCAGCACCCCCCCCGGCAGCGCAATGAACACTGAAGCTTTCTTT
-,TRBD1,TRBV18,TRBJ2-1,CASGQGSSYNEQFF,TGTGCCAGCGGACAGGGGAGCTCCTACAATGAGCAGTTCTTC
few,-,TRBV24-1,TRBJ1-5,CATSGGVGGAPQHF,TGTGCCACCAGTGGGGGGGTTGGGGGTGCGCCCCAGCATTTT
-,TRBD2,TRBV11-2,TRBJ2-5,CASSLRAGGPQETQYF,TGTGCCAGCAGCCTAAGAGCGGGGGGACCTCAAGAGACCCAGTACTTC
-,TRBD1,TRBV10-2,TRBJ1-6,CASSVGTGGGGSPLHF,TGCGCCAGCAGTGTCGGGACAGGGGGCGGGGGTTCACCCCTCCACTTT
-,TRBD1,TRBV24-1,TRBJ2-4,CATSPSTGGLAKNIQYF,TGTGCCACCAGCCCATCGACAGGGGGTCTAGCCAAAAACATTCAGTACTTC
-,TRBD1,TRBV11-2,TRBJ1-6,CASSLGSGGGSPLHF,TGTGCCAGCAGCTTAGGGTCAGGGGGCGGTTCACCCCTCCACTTT
-,-,TRBV7-8,TRBJ2-2,CASTPAGGVGTGELFF,TGTGCCAGCACCCCAGCAGGGGGGGTTGGCACCGGGGAGCTGTTTTTT
-,TRBD1,TRBV5-1,TRBJ1-1,CASSPGLTGTDFEAFF,TGCGCCAGCAGCCCGGGTCTAACCGGGACAGACTTTGAAGCTTTCTTT
-,TRBD1,TRBV5-4,TRBJ2-3,CASSTQPGQGFADTQYF,TGTGCCAGCAGCACACAGCCGGGACAGGGGTTCGCAGATACGCAGTATTTT
-,-,TRBV7-3,TRBJ1-1,CASSFAGDTEAFF,TGTGCCAGCAGCTTCGCAGGGGACACTGAAGCTTTCTTT
few,-,TRBV25-1,TRBJ1-6,CASSTQGSRNSPLHF,TGTGCCAGCAGTACACAGGGAAGTAGAAATTCACCCCTCCACTTT
-,-,TRBV5-1,TRBJ1-1,CASSILFQGNTEAFF,TGCGCCAGCAGCATACTTTTCCAGGGGAACACTGAAGCTTTCTTT
few,TRBD1,TRBV27,TRBJ2-7,CASSWQGAYEQYF,TGTGCCAGCAGTTGGCAGGGGGCATACGAGCAGTACTTC
-,TRBD2,TRBV28,TRBJ2-3,CASSSSGVATDTQYF,TGTGCCAGCAGTTCTAGCGGGGTGGCCACAGATACGCAGTATTTT
-,TRBD1,TRBV7-8,TRBJ2-7,CASSNRDRVGYEQYF,TGTGCCAGCAGCAACCGGGACAGGGTAGGTTACGAGCAGTACTTC
-,-,TRBV24-1,TRBJ1-2,CATSDTGTSGYGYTF,TGTGCCACCAGTGATACGGGGACATCCGGCTATGGCTACACCTTC
-,-,TRBV5-1,TRBJ1-2,CASSLGGPSYGYTF,TGCGCCAGCAGCCTAGGGGGACCCTCCTATGGCTACACCTTC
-,-,TRBV5-6,TRBJ1-5,CASSLKGVSQPQHF,TGTGCCAGCAGCTTGAAGGGGGTAAGTCAGCCCCAGCATTTT
-,TRBD2,TRBV19,TRBJ2-4,CASSIAGGEWNIQYF,TGTGCCAGTAGTATAGCGGGGGGAGAGTGGAACATTCAGTACTTC
-,-,TRBV6-5,TRBJ2-5,CASSSTEETQYF,TGTGCCAGCAGTTCGACAGAAGAGACCCAGTACTTC
-,TRBD1,TRBV3-1/TRBV3-2,TRBJ2-7,CASSLRGQGAYEQYF,TGTGCCAGCAGCCTAAGAGGTCAGGGGGCCTACGAGCAGTACTTC
-,TRBD2,TRBV30,TRBJ2-1,CAWSRRGDNEQFF,TGTGCCTGGAGTAGGCGGGGGGACAATGAGCAGTTCTTC
-,TRBD1,TRBV28,TRBJ1-1,CASSSWTGMIGAFF,TGTGCCAGCAGTTCCTGGACAGGGATGATAGGGGCTTTCTTT
few,TRBD1,TRBV4-3,TRBJ2-7,CASSQGMQGVYEQYF,TGCGCCAGCAGCCAAGGCATGCAGGGGGTCTACGAGCAGTACTTC
once,-,TRBV21-1,TRBJ1-5,CASTSGGGNQPQHF,TGTGCCAGCACCTCAGGGGGCGGTAATCAGCCCCAGCATTTT
-,TRBD1,TRBV7-3,TRBJ1-1,CASSSGTGTTEAFF,TGTGCCAGCAGCTCAGGGACAGGAACCACTGAAGCTTTCTTT
-,-,TRBV10-3,TRBJ2-1,CAISATESYNEQFF,TGTGCCATCAGTGCCACGGAGAGCTACAATGAGCAGTTCTTC
-,TRBD1,TRBV25-1,TRBJ1-1,CASRGQGAVFEAFF,TGTGCCAGCAGGGGACAGGGGGCAGTGTTTGAAGCTTTCTTT
once,-,TRBV4-1,TRBJ1-6,CASSRGGIDSPLHF,TGCGCCAGCAGCCGGGGCGGTATAGATTCACCCCTCCACTTT
few,-,TRBV6-1,TRBJ2-7,CASSENGGLLSEQYF,TGTGCCAGCAGTGAAAACGGGGGACTCCTCTCCGAGCAGTACTTC
-,TRBD2,TRBV27,TRBJ2-3,CASSPWDYTSTDTQYF,TGTGCCAGCAGTCCCTGGGACTACACTAGCACAGATACGCAGTATTTT
-,TRBD1,TRBV12-5,TRBJ1-1,CASGRGQGEDTEAFF,TGTGCTAGTGGTCGTGGACAGGGGGAGGACACTGAAGCTTTCTTT
-,-,TRBV19,TRBJ1-2,CASSISPLGPYGYTF,TGTGCCAGTAGTATAAGCCCCCTTGGGCCTTATGGCTACACCTTC
-,-,TRBV19,TRBJ1-1,CASSSRGGKNTEAFF,TGTGCCAGTAGTTCTAGGGGAGGGAAGAACACTGAAGCTTTCTTT
-,-,TRBV4-3,TRBJ1-3,CASSQSGSGNTIYF,TGCGCCAGCAGCCAGTCAGGGTCAGGAAACACCATATATTTT
-,-,TRBV2,TRBJ1-4,CASSEGDLGATNEKLFF,TGTGCCAGCAGTGAAGGAGACCTCGGGGCAACTAATGAAAAACTGTTTTTT
-,-,TRBV5-6,TRBJ1-5,CASSSSYATGLNF,TGTGCCAGCAGCTCGTCTTATGCCACGGGACTAAATTTT
-,TRBD1,TRBV11-2,TRBJ2-1,CASSRDRDEQFF,TGTGCCAGCAGTCGGGACAGGGATGAGCAGTTCTTC
-,-,TRBV29-1,TRBJ1-3,CSVDDRHSGNTIYF,TGCAGCGTGGACGACAGGCACTCTGGAAACACCATATATTTT
-,-,TRBV7-9,TRBJ1-5,CASSLQGDQPQHF,TGTGCCAGCAGCTTACAGGGCGATCAGCCCCAGCATTTT
once,TRBD1,TRBV9,TRBJ2-5,CASSVTGRGETQYF,TGTGCCAGCAGCGTGACAGGGAGAGGGGAGACCCAGTACTTC
-,-,TRBV25-1,TRBJ2-6,CASPGSSGANVLTF,TGTGCCAGTCCAGGTTCCTCTGGGGCCAACGTCCTGACTTTC
-,-,TRBV19,TRBJ1-2,CASQLQGRSDYGYTF,TGTGCCAGTCAGCTCCAGGGGCGATCGGACTATGGCTACACCTTC
-,-,TRBV9,TRBJ2-5,CASSVGSLEGQETQYF,TGTGCCAGCAGCGTAGGCTCTCTGGAGGGGCAAGAGACCCAGTACTTC
-,-,TRBV5-6,TRBJ1-1,CASSLTGLANTEAFF,TGTGCCAGCAGCTTGACAGGGCTTGCGAACACTGAAGCTTTCTTT
-,TRBD2,TRBV4-1,TRBJ2-1,CASSQGGGRRWNEQFF,TGCGCCAGCAGCCAAGGGGGGGGTAGGAGGTGGAATGAGCAGTTCTTC
-,-,TRBV5-1,TRBJ2-7,CASSLEETYEQYF,TGCGCCAGCAGCTTGGAGGAGACCTACGAGCAGTACTTC
-,-,TRBV5-1,TRBJ2-1,CASSDGGDEQFF,TGCGCCAGCAGCGACGGGGGTGATGAGCAGTTCTTC
-,-,TRBV6-6,TRBJ1-4,CASSSDSSATNEKLFF,TGTGCCAGCAGTTCGGACAGTTCTGCAACTAATGAAAAACTGTTTTTT
-,-,TRBV10-3,TRBJ1-2,CAISDFFGKNYGYTF,TGTGCCATCAGTGATTTCTTCGGTAAGAACTATGGCTACACCTTC
few,-,TRBV19,TRBJ1-2,CASSIEETDYGYTF,TGTGCCAGTAGTATAGAGGAGACCGACTATGGCTACACCTTC
-,-,TRBV9,TRBJ1-4,CASSVGAALHNEKLFF,TGTGCCAGCAGCGTAGGGGCAGCCCTTCATAATGAAAAACTGTTTTTT
-,TRBD1,TRBV7-9,TRBJ2-1,CASSTQTGVSYNEQFF,TGTGCCAGCAGCACTCAGACAGGGGTTTCTTACAATGAGCAGTTCTTC